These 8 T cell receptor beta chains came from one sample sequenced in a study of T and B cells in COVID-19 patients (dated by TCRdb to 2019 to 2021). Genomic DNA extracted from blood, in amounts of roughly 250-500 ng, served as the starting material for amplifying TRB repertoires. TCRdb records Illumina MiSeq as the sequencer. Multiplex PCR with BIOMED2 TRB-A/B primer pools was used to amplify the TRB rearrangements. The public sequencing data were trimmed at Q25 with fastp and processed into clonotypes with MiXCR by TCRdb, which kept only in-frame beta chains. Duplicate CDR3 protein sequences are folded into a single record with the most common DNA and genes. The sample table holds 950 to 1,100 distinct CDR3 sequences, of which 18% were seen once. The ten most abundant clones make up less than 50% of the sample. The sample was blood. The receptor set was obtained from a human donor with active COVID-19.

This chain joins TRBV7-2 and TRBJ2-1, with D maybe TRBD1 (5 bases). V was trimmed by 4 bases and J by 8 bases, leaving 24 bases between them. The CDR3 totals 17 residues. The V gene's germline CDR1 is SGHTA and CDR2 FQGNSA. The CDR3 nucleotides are TGTGCCAGCAGCTCCCTTTTAGGTAGACAGAGAGGCTATGAGCAGTTCTTC. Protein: CASSSLLGRQRGYEQFF.

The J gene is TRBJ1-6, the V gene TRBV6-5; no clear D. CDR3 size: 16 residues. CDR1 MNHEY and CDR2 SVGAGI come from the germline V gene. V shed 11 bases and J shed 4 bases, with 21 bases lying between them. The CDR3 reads CARTSTDIFYNSPLHF. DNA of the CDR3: TGTGCCCGGACCTCCACCGACATATTTTATAATTCACCCCTCCACTTT.

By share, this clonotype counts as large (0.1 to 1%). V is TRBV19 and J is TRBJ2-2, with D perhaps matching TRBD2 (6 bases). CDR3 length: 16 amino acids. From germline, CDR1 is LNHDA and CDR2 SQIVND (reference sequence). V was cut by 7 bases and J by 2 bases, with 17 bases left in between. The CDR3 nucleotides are TGTGCCAGTACTGGAGACGGGGGTCCTAACACCGGGGAGCTGTTTTTT. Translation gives CASTGDGGPNTGELFF.

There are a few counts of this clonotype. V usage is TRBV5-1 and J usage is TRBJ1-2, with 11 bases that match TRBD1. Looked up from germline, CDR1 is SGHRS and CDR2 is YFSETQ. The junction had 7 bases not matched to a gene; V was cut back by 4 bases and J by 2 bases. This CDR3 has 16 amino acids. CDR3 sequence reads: CASSIWTGGTNYGYTF. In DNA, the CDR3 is TGCGCCAGCAGCATATGGACAGGGGGCACAAACTATGGCTACACCTTC.

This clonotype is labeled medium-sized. The CDR3 sequence is CASSPRTGGGTGELFF. The CDR3 nucleotides are TGCGCCAGCAGCCCTCGGACAGGGGGAGGGACCGGGGAGCTGTTTTTT. The chain has TRBV4-3 and TRBJ2-2, with TRBD1 matching 10 bases. The CDR3 covers 16 residues. Trimming cost V 4 bases and J 5 bases; bases outside gene matches: 7. CDR1 is LGHNA, CDR2 YSLEER, per germline.

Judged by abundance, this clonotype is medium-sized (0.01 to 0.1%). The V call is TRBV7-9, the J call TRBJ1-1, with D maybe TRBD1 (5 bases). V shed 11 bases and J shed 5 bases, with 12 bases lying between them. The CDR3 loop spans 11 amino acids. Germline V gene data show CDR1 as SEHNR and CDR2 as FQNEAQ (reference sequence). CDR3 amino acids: CAESGLTEAFF. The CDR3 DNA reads TGTGCCGAGTCGGGGCTAACTGAAGCTTTCTTT.

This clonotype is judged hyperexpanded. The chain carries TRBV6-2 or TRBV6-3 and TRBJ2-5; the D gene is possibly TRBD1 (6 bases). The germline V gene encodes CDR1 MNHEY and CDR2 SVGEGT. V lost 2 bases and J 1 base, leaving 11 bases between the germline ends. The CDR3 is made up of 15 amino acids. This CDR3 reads CASSYGQRAQETQYF. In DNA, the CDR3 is TGTGCCAGCAGTTACGGACAGAGGGCCCAAGAGACCCAGTACTTC.

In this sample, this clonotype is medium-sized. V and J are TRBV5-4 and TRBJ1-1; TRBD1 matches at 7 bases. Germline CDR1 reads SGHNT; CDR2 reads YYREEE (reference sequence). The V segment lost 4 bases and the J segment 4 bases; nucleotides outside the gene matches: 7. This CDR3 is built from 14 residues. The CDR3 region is CASSPGGRGTEAFF. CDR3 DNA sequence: TGTGCCAGCAGCCCAGGGGGGAGAGGCACTGAAGCTTTCTTT.